Presented here are 26 T cell receptor beta chains from one specimen sequenced in a study of cytomegalovirus exposure and HLA in healthy donors. The PCR ran on 60 Vbeta and 13 Jbeta primers. Sequenced by immunoSEQ multiplex PCR; TCRdb stores in-frame clones only, minus some. The table records 65,000 to 100,000 clones, approximately 82% of them present only once. Sequences were obtained from PBMCs. These receptors were obtained from a man aged 35-49 years in good health and CMV-seronegative.

The chain uses TRBV9 and TRBJ1-5; D unresolved. Germline V gene lookup returns CDR1 SGDLS and CDR2 YYNGEE. V gave up 5 bases and J gave up 1 base, with 13 bases separating them. This CDR3 is 15 amino acids long. The CDR3 nucleotides read TGTGCCAGCAGACCGAGGCGGCTAAGCAATCAGCCCCAGCATTTT. Encoded protein: CASRPRRLSNQPQHF.

This chain uses TRBV5-1 with TRBJ1-1; D remains unclear. Trimming took off 2 bases at V and 5 bases at J, with 10 bases between the two ends. Germline V gene lookup returns CDR1 SGHRS and CDR2 YFSETQ. CDR3 length: 13 residues. CDR3: CASSLNSWTEAFF. The CDR3 region has the DNA TGCGCCAGCAGCTTAAACAGTTGGACTGAAGCTTTCTTT.

This clone was observed a handful of times. The chain has TRBV4-1 and TRBJ1-1, with D possibly matching TRBD1 (6 bases). The CDR3 totals 14 residues. Germline V gene data show CDR1 as MGHRA and CDR2 as YSYEKL. With 5 bases removed from V and 8 bases from J, the gap between germline ends came to 18 bases. The CDR3 DNA reads as TGCGCCAGCAGCGAAATGCAGGGGAGTTGGGAAGCTTTCTTT. It specifies CASSEMQGSWEAFF.

The V call is TRBV11-2, the J call TRBJ2-3, with a tentative D call TRBD2 (6 bases). The V end was cut by 5 bases, the J end by 5 bases, with 17 bases between. This CDR3 comprises 15 residues. Germline assignment: CDR1 SGHAT and CDR2 FQNNGV. The CDR3 protein is CASSKTRSSGDTQYF. The CDR3, as DNA: TGTGCCAGCAGCAAGACTAGGTCATCCGGAGATACGCAGTATTTT.

V and J are TRBV4-2 and TRBJ1-6, with TRBD1 matching over 11 bases. CDR1 is LGHNA, CDR2 YNFKEQ, per germline. This CDR3 region has 15 residues. Losses at the gene ends were 0 bases for V and 9 bases for J; bases not matched to a gene: 1. The CDR3 protein is CASSQDGTGGSPLHF. CDR3 DNA: TGTGCCAGCAGCCAAGATGGGACAGGGGGTTCACCCCTCCACTTT.

The chain joins TRBV5-1 to TRBJ2-5; 12 bases line up with TRBD2. Germline V gene data show CDR1 as SGHRS and CDR2 as YFSETQ. The CDR3 has 15 amino acids. The ends lost 5 bases at V and 0 bases at J; junction bases unmatched: 2. The CDR3 bases are TGCGCCAGCAGACTAGCGGGGGGATACCAAGAGACCCAGTACTTC. Residues: CASRLAGGYQETQYF.

The V call is TRBV4-1, the J call TRBJ2-3; 9 bases agree with TRBD2. Per germline, CDR1 MGHRA and CDR2 YSYEKL. This CDR3 has 21 amino acids. The trim removed 0 bases at V and 2 bases at J, leaving 18 bases unmatched. The CDR3 bases are TGCGCCAGCAGCCAAGATTCCGCAGGGGGGAGACTAGCGGAGGCCACAGATACGCAGTATTTT. It translates to CASSQDSAGGRLAEATDTQYF.

V usage is TRBV28 and J usage is TRBJ1-1; perhaps TRBD1 as D (5 bases). Trimming took off 5 bases at V and 5 bases at J, with 9 bases between the two ends. Germline lookup yields CDR1 MDHEN and CDR2 SYDVKM. CDR3 length: 12 residues. The CDR3 coding sequence is TGTGCCAGCAGTACCTCAGGGACTGAAGCTTTCTTT. Its protein is CASSTSGTEAFF.

In its sample, this clone was seen once. V gene TRBV7-9 combines with J gene TRBJ2-1; 9 bases fit TRBD2. This CDR3 has 16 residues. V gave up 2 bases and J gave up 7 bases; unmatched junction bases: 9. Germline CDR1 reads SEHNR; CDR2 reads FQNEAQ (reference sequence). The CDR3 is CASSLQQRGERNEQFF. The CDR3 DNA reads as TGTGCCAGCAGCTTACAGCAGCGGGGGGAAAGGAATGAGCAGTTCTTC.

The table lists this clone with a count of one. V gene TRBV10-3 combines with J gene TRBJ2-7; 9 nucleotides agree with TRBD2. The CDR3 runs 14 residues. The ends lost 3 bases at V and 2 bases at J; junction bases unmatched: 2. The germline V gene has CDR1 ENHRY and CDR2 SYGVKD. CDR3 sequence: CAISELAGAYEQYF. In DNA form, the CDR3 reads TGTGCCATCAGTGAATTAGCGGGAGCCTACGAGCAGTACTTC.

The chain combines TRBV2 with TRBJ2-1, with D perhaps matching TRBD1 (5 bases). V was clipped by 7 bases and J by 4 bases, with 14 bases between them. This CDR3 has 14 residues. Germline V gene lookup returns CDR1 SNHLY and CDR2 FYNNEI. This CDR3 is CASMGVGEYNEQFF. CDR3 coding DNA: TGTGCCAGCATGGGCGTAGGGGAATACAATGAGCAGTTCTTC.

This clone has a handful of counts. The rearrangement joins TRBV5-1 to TRBJ1-4; 10 bases line up with TRBD1. The germline gives CDR1 SGHRS, CDR2 YFSETQ. Trimming at V came to 3 bases and at J to 8 bases, leaving 10 bases not matched to a gene. This CDR3 spans 16 amino acids. The CDR3 protein is CASSSGQGRRIEKLFF. CDR3 sequence (DNA): TGCGCCAGCAGCTCGGGACAGGGGAGACGGATAGAAAAACTGTTTTTT.

The J gene is TRBJ2-7, the V gene TRBV7-6, with TRBD2 identical over 10 bases. Germline V CDR1 and CDR2: SGHVS, FNYEAQ. J lost 0 bases, V lost 6 bases, and 5 bases had no gene match. There are 15 residues in the CDR3. CDR3: CASSQAGGDSYEQYF. The DNA for the CDR3 is TGTGCCAGCAGTCAAGCGGGGGGGGACTCCTACGAGCAGTACTTC.

The chain employs TRBV2 and TRBJ1-5, with 7 bases aligning to TRBD1. The CDR3 covers 12 residues. Germline V gene sequence: CDR1 SNHLY, CDR2 FYNNEI. The ends lost 6 bases at V and 11 bases at J; junction bases unmatched: 7. CDR3 protein: CASRDRDSAQHF. In DNA form, the CDR3 reads TGTGCCAGCAGGGACCGGGACAGTGCCCAGCATTTT.

V usage is TRBV9 and J usage is TRBJ2-1; TRBD2 is a possible D gene (7 bases). Per germline, CDR1 SGDLS and CDR2 YYNGEE. This CDR3 is 15 amino acids long. Trimming cost V 4 bases and J 3 bases, with 14 bases left between them. This chain's CDR3 is CASSQGGAFYNEQFF. In DNA form, the CDR3 reads TGTGCCAGCAGCCAAGGGGGGGCGTTCTACAATGAGCAGTTCTTC.

V and J are TRBV5-6 and TRBJ2-3; 9 bases are a match to TRBD2. The CDR3 spans 15 residues. The trim removed 4 bases at V and 1 base at J, leaving 4 bases unmatched. Looked up from germline, CDR1 is SGHDT and CDR2 is YYEEEE. As DNA, the CDR3 is TGTGCCAGCAGCGGGGGACTAGCACGCACAGATACGCAGTATTTT. Its translation is CASSGGLARTDTQYF.

This clone was seen many times. The DNA of the CDR3 is TGTGCCAGCAGTGAATGGAGATCCTACGAGCAGTACTTC. Its translation: CASSEWRSYEQYF. The chain employs TRBV25-1 and TRBJ2-7; no reliable D call. The CDR3 loop spans 13 amino acids. Germline V CDR1 and CDR2: MGHDK, SYGVNS. V lost 1 base and J lost 1, with 5 bases in between.

This clone turned up a few times. This chain uses TRBV7-6 with TRBJ1-4; D perhaps matches TRBD1 (6 bases). This CDR3 has 16 amino acids. Per germline, CDR1 SGHVS and CDR2 FNYEAQ. V was trimmed by 2 bases and J by 7 bases, leaving 17 bases between them. The chain's CDR3 is CASSLSTGSVGEKLFF. CDR3 coding DNA: TGTGCCAGCAGCTTAAGTACAGGGTCGGTTGGTGAAAAACTGTTTTTT.

This clone was observed once. CDR3 amino acids: CAWSELAGGTDTQYF. CDR3 DNA: TGTGCCTGGAGTGAGCTAGCGGGGGGGACAGATACGCAGTATTTT. V usage is TRBV30 and J usage is TRBJ2-3; 12 bases agree with TRBD2. Germline lookup yields CDR1 GTSNPN and CDR2 SVGIG (reference sequence). There are 15 residues in the CDR3. Trimming took 1 base from V and 3 from J; bases not matched to a gene: 2.

CDR3 region: CASSTRGRGNSPLHF. The CDR3 DNA is TGTGCCAGTAGTACTCGGGGCAGGGGGAATTCACCCCTCCACTTT. This sequence joins TRBV19 and TRBJ1-6; 7 nucleotides line up with TRBD1. V dropped 4 bases and J dropped 7; count of bases not matched to a gene: 7. This CDR3 is built from 15 residues. Germline assignment: CDR1 LNHDA and CDR2 SQIVND (reference sequence).

This clone was counted a single time. Germline is not matched at one junction end, which may reflect a read error. The chain links TRBV5-8 to TRBJ2-7; 9 bases line up with TRBD1. The CDR3 loop spans 15 amino acids. CDR1 SGHTS and CDR2 YDEGEE come from the germline V gene. The CDR3 nucleotides read TGTGCCAGCACCTTGTCCGGGACAGGGATTTACGAGCAGTACTTC. Its protein is CASTLSGTGIYEQYF. The whole variable domain, filled in from reference TRBV5-8 and TRBJ2-7, reads EAGVTQSPTHLIKTRGQQATLRCSPISGHTSVYWYQQALGLGLQFLLWYDEGEERNRGNFPPRFSGRQFPNYSSELNVNALELEDSALYLCASTLSGTGIYEQYFGPGTRLTVT.

The CDR3 region is CASSEVRGQRVQPQHF. The CDR3 bases are TGTGCCAGCAGTGAAGTCCGGGGACAGCGGGTTCAGCCCCAGCATTTT. This chain uses TRBV2 with TRBJ1-5; 7 bases match TRBD1. The junction had 9 bases not matched to a gene; V was cut back by 1 base and J by 6 bases. The germline CDR1 and CDR2 sequences are SNHLY and FYNNEI. There are 16 residues in the CDR3.

V is TRBV5-1 and J is TRBJ2-3, with a weak D call TRBD1 (5 bases). V was cut by 4 bases and J by 3 bases, with 12 bases left in between. The CDR3 runs 14 residues. Germline CDR1 SGHRS, CDR2 YFSETQ. This CDR3 is CASSQGLRTDTQYF. The DNA of the CDR3 is TGCGCCAGCAGCCAGGGTCTCAGGACAGATACGCAGTATTTT.

The chain carries TRBV28 and TRBJ2-7; 9 nucleotides match TRBD1. The CDR3 runs 14 residues. The V gene's germline CDR1 is MDHEN and CDR2 SYDVKM. V was pared by 7 bases and J by 4 bases, with 8 bases of the junction left unmatched. This CDR3 reads CASNMDRGSYEQYF. In nucleotides, the CDR3 is TGTGCCAGCAATATGGACAGGGGCTCGTACGAGCAGTACTTC.

The chain joins TRBV4-1 to TRBJ2-3, with no clear D. CDR1 MGHRA and CDR2 YSYEKL come from the germline V gene. There are 14 residues in the CDR3. Trimming cost V 0 bases and J 4 bases, with 8 bases left between them. The CDR3 protein is CASSQDWAPDTQYF. CDR3 sequence (DNA): TGCGCCAGCAGCCAAGATTGGGCACCAGATACGCAGTATTTT.

The chain has TRBV7-2 and TRBJ1-6, with D tentatively TRBD1 (6 bases). V was cut by 10 bases and J by 6 bases, with 13 bases left in between. The CDR3 is made up of 13 amino acids. Germline V gene sequence: CDR1 SGHTA, CDR2 FQGNSA. The CDR3 loop is CATIRDTNSPLHF. DNA for the CDR3: TGTGCCACCATTAGGGACACTAATTCACCCCTCCACTTT.